What follows is one T cell receptor beta chain and its context. The antigen is unknown. The CDR3 has 15 residues. CDR1 is LNHNV and CDR2 is YYDKDF in the germline V gene (reference sequence). V was trimmed by 5 bases and J by 1 base, leaving 14 bases between them. This record comes from a study of cytomegalovirus exposure and HLA in healthy donors. The PCR contained 60 Vbeta and 13 Jbeta primers. Assay: immunoSEQ multiplex PCR; the TCRdb copy retains only in-frame clones and omits some. The sample contains about 31,000 clones, around two thirds of which appear only once. General study points: Presence/absence analyses took donor sequencing depth as roughly uniform.

The chain has TRBV15 and TRBJ1-1; D might be TRBD1 (5 bases). The sequence derives from a man aged 50-60 years in good health and CMV-seropositive. Sequenced material: PBMCs. The CDR3 DNA sequence: TGTGCCACCAGCGGTGGGGGGGAGGGGAACACTGAAGCTTTCTTT. Translated: CATSGGGEGNTEAFF.